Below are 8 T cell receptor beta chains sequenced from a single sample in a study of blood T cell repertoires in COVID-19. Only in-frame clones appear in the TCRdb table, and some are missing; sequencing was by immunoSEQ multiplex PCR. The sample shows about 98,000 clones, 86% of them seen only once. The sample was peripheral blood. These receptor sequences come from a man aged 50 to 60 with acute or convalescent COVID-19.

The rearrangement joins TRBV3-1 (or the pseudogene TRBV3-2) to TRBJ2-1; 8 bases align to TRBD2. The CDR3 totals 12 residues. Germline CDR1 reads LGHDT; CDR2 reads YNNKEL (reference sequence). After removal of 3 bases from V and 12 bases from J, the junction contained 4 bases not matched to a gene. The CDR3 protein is CASSHAGGGQFF. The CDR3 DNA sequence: TGTGCCAGCAGCCACGCCGGGGGGGGGCAGTTCTTC.

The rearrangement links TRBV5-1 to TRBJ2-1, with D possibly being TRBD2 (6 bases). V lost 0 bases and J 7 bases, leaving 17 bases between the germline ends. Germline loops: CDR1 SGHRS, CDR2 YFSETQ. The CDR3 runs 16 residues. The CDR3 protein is CASSLVSGVRGNEQFF. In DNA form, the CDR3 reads TGCGCCAGCAGCTTGGTGTCGGGAGTGAGAGGGAATGAGCAGTTCTTC.

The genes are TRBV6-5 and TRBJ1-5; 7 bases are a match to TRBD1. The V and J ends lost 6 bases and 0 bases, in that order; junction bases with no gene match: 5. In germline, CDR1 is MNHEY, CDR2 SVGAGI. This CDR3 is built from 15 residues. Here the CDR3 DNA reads TGTGCCAGCAGATACAGGGGTGTTAGCAATCAGCCCCAGCATTTT. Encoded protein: CASRYRGVSNQPQHF.

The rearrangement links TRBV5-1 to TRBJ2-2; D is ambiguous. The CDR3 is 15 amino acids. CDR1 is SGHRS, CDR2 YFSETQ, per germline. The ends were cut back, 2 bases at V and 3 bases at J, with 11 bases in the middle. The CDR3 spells CASSLSNPDTGELFF. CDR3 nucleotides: TGCGCCAGCAGCTTATCTAACCCCGACACCGGGGAGCTGTTTTTT.

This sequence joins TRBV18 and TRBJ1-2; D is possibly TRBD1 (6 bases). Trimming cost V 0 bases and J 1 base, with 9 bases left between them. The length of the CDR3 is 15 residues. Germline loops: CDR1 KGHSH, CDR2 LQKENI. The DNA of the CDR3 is TGTGCCAGCTCACCACCCGACAGGTATAACTATGGCTACACCTTC. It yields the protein CASSPPDRYNYGYTF.

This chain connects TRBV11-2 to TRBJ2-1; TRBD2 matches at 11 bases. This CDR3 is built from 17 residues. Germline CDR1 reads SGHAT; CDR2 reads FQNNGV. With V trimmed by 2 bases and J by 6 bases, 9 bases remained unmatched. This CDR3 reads CASSLWATGLAANEQFF. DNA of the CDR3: TGTGCCAGCAGCTTATGGGCGACGGGACTAGCGGCCAATGAGCAGTTCTTC. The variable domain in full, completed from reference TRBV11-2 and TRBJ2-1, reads EAGVAQSPRYKIIEKRQSVAFWCNPISGHATLYWYQQILGQGPKLLIQFQNNGVVDDSQLPKDRFSAERLKGVDSTLKIQPAKLEDSAVYLCASSLWATGLAANEQFFGPGTRLTVL.

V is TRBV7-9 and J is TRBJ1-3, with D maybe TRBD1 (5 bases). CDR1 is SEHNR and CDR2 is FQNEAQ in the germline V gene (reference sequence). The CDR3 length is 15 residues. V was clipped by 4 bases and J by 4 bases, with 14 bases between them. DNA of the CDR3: TGTGCCAGCAGCTCTATCGGGGGGTCCGGAAACACCATATATTTT. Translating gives CASSSIGGSGNTIYF.

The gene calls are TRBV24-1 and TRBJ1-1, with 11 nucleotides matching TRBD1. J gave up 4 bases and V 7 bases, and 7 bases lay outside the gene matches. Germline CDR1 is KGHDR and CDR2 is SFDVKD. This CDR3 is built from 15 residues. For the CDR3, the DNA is TGTGCCACCAGCAGGACAGGGGGCACACTCACTGAAGCTTTCTTT. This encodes CATSRTGGTLTEAFF.